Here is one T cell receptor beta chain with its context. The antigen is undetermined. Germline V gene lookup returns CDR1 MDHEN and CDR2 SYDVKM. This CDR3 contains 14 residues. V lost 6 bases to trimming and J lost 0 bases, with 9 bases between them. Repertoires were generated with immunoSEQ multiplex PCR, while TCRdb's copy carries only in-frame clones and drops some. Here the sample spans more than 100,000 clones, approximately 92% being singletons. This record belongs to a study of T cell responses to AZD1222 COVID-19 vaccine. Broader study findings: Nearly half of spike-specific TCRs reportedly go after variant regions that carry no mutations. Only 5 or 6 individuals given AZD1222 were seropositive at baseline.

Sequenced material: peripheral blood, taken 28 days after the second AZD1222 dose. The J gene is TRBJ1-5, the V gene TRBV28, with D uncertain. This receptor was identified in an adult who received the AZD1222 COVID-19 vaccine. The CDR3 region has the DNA TGTGCCAGCAGACAAGGAGGTAGCAATCAGCCCCAGCATTTT. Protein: CASRQGGSNQPQHF.